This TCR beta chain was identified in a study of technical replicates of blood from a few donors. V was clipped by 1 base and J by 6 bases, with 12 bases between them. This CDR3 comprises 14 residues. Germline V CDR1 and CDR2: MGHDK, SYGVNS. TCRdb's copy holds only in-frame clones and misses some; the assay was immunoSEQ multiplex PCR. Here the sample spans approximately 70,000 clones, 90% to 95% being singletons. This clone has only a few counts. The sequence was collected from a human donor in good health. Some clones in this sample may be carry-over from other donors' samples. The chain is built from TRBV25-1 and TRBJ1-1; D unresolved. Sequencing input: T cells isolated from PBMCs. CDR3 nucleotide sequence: TGTGCCAGCAGTGAATTCAACAGCGGTGCTGAAGCTTTCTTT. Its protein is CASSEFNSGAEAFF.